This T cell receptor beta chain originates from a study of T-cell memory formation after mild COVID-19. Looking at the study overall: Largely donor-specific sequence clusters came from two donors. Overall study results and limits: Contracting clones, day 15 to 85, had balanced CD4/CD8, and later expanders favored CD4+.

This clonotype was picked up a small number of times. Its cognate antigen is unknown. From the 5' RACE reads, TCRdb called clonotypes with MiXCR, one entry per CDR3 protein. This table has 190,000 or so distinct CDR3 sequences, 8% to 11% appearing once. CDR3 length: 15 amino acids. Germline values: CDR1 SEHNR, CDR2 FQNEAQ (reference sequence). Germline trimming cut 6 bases from V and 5 bases from J; bases unmatched to any gene: 11. The chain links TRBV7-9 to TRBJ1-1; 8 bases map to TRBD1. The TCR sequence derives from a man younger than 35 who had mild COVID-19 (a few samples of this study predate the infection). Cell type and time point are not known. Sequencing was carried out using PBMCs or a T cell subset sorted from them (not recorded which). DNA of the CDR3: TGTGCCAGCAGGGATTGGACAGGGAGAGCGACTGAAGCTTTCTTT. It codes for CASRDWTGRATEAFF.